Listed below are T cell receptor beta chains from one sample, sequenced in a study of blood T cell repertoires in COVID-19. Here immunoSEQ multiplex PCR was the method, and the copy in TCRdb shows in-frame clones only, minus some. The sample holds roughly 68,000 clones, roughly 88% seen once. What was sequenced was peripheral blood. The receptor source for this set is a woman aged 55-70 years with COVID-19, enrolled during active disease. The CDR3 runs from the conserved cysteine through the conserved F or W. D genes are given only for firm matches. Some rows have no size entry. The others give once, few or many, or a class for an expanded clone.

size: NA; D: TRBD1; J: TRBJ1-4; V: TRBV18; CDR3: CASSPARTGIATNEKLFF; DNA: TGTGCCAGCTCACCCGCCCGGACAGGGATTGCAACTAATGAAAAACTGTTTTTT
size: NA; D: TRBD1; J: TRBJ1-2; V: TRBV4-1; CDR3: CASSRSGNRGDGYTF; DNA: TGCGCCAGCAGCCGGTCCGGGAACAGGGGGGATGGCTACACCTTC
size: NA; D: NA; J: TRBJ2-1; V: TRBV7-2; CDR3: CASSLDRTSYNEQFF; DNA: TGTGCCAGCAGCTTAGACAGAACCTCCTACAATGAGCAGTTCTTC
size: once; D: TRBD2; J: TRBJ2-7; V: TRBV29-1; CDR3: CSAGLAGAGDEQYF; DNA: TGCAGCGCCGGACTAGCGGGAGCTGGGGACGAGCAGTACTTC
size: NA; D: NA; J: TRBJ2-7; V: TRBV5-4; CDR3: CASSLASGGASDEQYF; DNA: TGTGCCAGCAGCTTGGCTTCGGGTGGGGCTAGTGACGAGCAGTACTTC
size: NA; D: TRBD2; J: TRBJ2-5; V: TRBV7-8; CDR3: CASSPRAAGDPETQYF; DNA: TGTGCCAGCAGCCCCCGGGCAGCGGGGGACCCAGAGACCCAGTACTTC
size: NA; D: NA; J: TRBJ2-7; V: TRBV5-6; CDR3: CASSLQGRTYEQYF; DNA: TGTGCCAGCAGCTTGCAGGGTCGAACCTACGAGCAGTACTTC
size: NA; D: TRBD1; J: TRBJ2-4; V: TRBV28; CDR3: CASSYDPGQGKNIQYF; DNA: TGTGCCAGCAGCTATGATCCGGGACAGGGTAAAAACATTCAGTACTTC
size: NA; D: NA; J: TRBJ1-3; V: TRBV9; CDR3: CASSARQEYSGNTIYF; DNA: TGTGCCAGCAGCGCTCGACAGGAGTACTCTGGAAACACCATATATTTT
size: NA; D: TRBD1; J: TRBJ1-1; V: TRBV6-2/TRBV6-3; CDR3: CASSYWTGGARTEAFF; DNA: TGTGCCAGCAGTTACTGGACAGGGGGAGCGAGAACTGAAGCTTTCTTT
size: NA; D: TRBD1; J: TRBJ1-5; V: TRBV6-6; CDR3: CASTGTVLSNQPQHF; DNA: TGTGCCAGCACCGGGACAGTGCTTAGCAATCAGCCCCAGCATTTT
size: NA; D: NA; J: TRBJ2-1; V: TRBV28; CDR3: CASSDRAIRGNEQFF; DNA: TGTGCCAGCAGCGATCGGGCCATTCGGGGAAATGAGCAGTTCTTC
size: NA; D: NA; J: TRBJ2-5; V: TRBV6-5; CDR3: CASGGSRGPGETQYF; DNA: TGTGCCAGTGGTGGGAGCAGGGGACCGGGAGAGACCCAGTACTTC